This T cell receptor (beta chain) stems from a study of identifying expanded T cells in peripheral blood. Study-level points and caveats: Differentially abundant clones: about 1.2 between replicates, about 15 at approximately 14 days, over 18 at four. Across healthy donors, higher total template counts meant significantly greater roughly two-week count variance.

As to this clone: Its target is unknown.

Produced via immunoSEQ multiplex PCR; TCRdb's table is partial and in-frame only. Among 100,000 to 150,000 clones, more than 75% were seen once, and the ten largest hold 3% to 4%. Trimming took off 5 bases at V and 3 bases at J, with 17 bases between the two ends. This CDR3 is 15 amino acids long. Per germline, CDR1 SSHAT and CDR2 FNYEAQ (reference sequence). Healthy donors had no documented immune events, such as infections, while sampled. Specimen: blood. The chain recombines TRBV7-7 with TRBJ2-7, with D possibly matching TRBD1 (6 bases). This TCR derives from a person aged 18-70 years in good health. The CDR3 loop reads CASSHAPGVNYEQYF. The CDR3 DNA follows: TGTGCCAGCAGCCACGCTCCAGGGGTTAACTACGAGCAGTACTTC. Looking up the rest from reference TRBV7-7 and TRBJ2-7 gives the full variable domain: GAGVSQSPRYKVTKRGQDVTLRCDPISSHATLYWYQQALGQGPEFLTYFNYEAQPDKSGLPSDRFSAERPEGSISTLTIQRTEQRDSAMYRCASSHAPGVNYEQYFGPGTRLTVT.